The 5 T cell receptor beta chains presented below share a single source sample, sequenced in a study of blood T cell repertoires in COVID-19. Produced via immunoSEQ multiplex PCR; TCRdb's table is partial and in-frame only. The profile covers 200,000 to 250,000 clones, with around 90% appearing a single time and about 12% taken by the ten largest. The sequenced sample was peripheral blood. The origin of the receptors is a woman aged 18 to 35 who had recovered from COVID-19.

The rearrangement joins TRBV7-6 to TRBJ2-1; 9 nucleotides match TRBD2. V lost 0 bases and J lost 0; bases outside the gene matches: 6. Germline V gene sequence: CDR1 SGHVS, CDR2 FNYEAQ. This CDR3 spans 18 amino acids. The CDR3 is CASSLAQRLADSYNEQFF. The CDR3 region has the DNA TGTGCCAGCAGCTTAGCGCAGCGACTAGCGGACTCCTACAATGAGCAGTTCTTC.

The chain couples TRBV12-3 or TRBV12-4 to TRBJ1-1, with D maybe TRBD1 (6 bases). V was trimmed by 6 bases and J by 5 bases, leaving 10 bases between them. This CDR3 has 12 residues. CDR3 in amino acids: CASRTTGTEAFF. In nucleotides, the CDR3 is TGTGCCAGCAGGACCACAGGGACTGAAGCTTTCTTT.

This clone was picked up one time. The CDR3 reads CASSQVGGDGANVLTF. DNA of the CDR3: TGCGCCAGCAGCCAAGTCGGCGGGGACGGGGCCAACGTCCTGACTTTC. The chain joins TRBV4-1 to TRBJ2-6, with D tentatively TRBD2 (6 bases). Looked up from germline, CDR1 is MGHRA and CDR2 is YSYEKL. V gave up 1 base and J gave up 4 bases, with 11 bases separating them. The CDR3 consists of 16 residues.

The rearrangement joins TRBV4-2 to TRBJ2-1, with 8 positions matching TRBD2. The CDR3 is 16 amino acids. Per germline, CDR1 LGHNA and CDR2 YNFKEQ. Trimming took 0 bases from V and 9 from J; bases not matched to a gene: 10. DNA for the CDR3: TGTGCCAGCAGCCAAGATTCCGACGGGAGGGCCGCTGAGCAGTTCTTC. It specifies CASSQDSDGRAAEQFF.

This chain connects TRBV7-9 to TRBJ2-3; 7 positions match TRBD2. Germline CDR1 is SEHNR and CDR2 is FQNEAQ (reference sequence). V trimming: 5 bases; J trimming: 2 bases; junction bases outside the gene matches: 7. The length of the CDR3 is 15 residues. CDR3 in amino acids: CASSPLARPTDTQYF. The CDR3 nucleotides are TGTGCCAGCAGCCCACTAGCGCGCCCCACAGATACGCAGTATTTT.